The source of this T cell receptor (beta chain) is a study of blood T cell repertoires in COVID-19. Study-wide context: T cells, B-cell-depleted T cells, or PBMCs provided the cDNA or gDNA that served as material.

Germline loops: CDR1 MGHRA, CDR2 YSYEKL. The CDR3 runs to 16 residues. V gave up 0 bases and J gave up 3 bases, with 11 bases separating them. The data were produced by immunoSEQ multiplex PCR, yet TCRdb's version contains in-frame clones alone and is incomplete. Here the sample spans roughly 350,000 clones, around 91% being singletons. This chain links TRBV4-1 with TRBJ1-4; D is possibly TRBD1 (5 bases). This TCR derives from a woman under 30 who had recovered from COVID-19. Specimen: peripheral blood. Written as DNA, the CDR3 is TGCGCCAGCAGCCAAGATGGCAGGGTTGCTAATGAAAAACTGTTTTTT. This encodes CASSQDGRVANEKLFF.